These 10 T cell receptor beta chains share one sample of origin, sequenced in a study of T-cell memory formation after mild COVID-19. TCRdb reanalysed the 5' RACE reads using MiXCR and keeps one entry per CDR3 protein. The sample holds 250,000 to 350,000 distinct CDR3 sequences, around an eighth seen once. Sequencing used PBMCs or a T cell subset sorted from them (not recorded which). The receptors shown here come from a man in his late teens or twenties who had mild COVID-19 (a few samples of this study predate the infection). Cell type and time point are not known.

The chain employs TRBV7-2 and TRBJ2-5, with D possibly TRBD2 on 6 matching bases. Trimming removed 4 bases from V and 7 bases from J, with 7 bases in between. The CDR3 totals 11 residues. Looked up from germline, CDR1 is SGHTA and CDR2 is FQGNSA. The CDR3 bases are TGTGCCAGCAGCTCGGAGGGGACCCAGTACTTC. Protein: CASSSEGTQYF.

This clonotype was observed a few times. The genes are TRBV29-1 and TRBJ1-1; no clear D. In germline, CDR1 is SQVTM, CDR2 ANQGSEA. The CDR3 length is 12 residues. V lost 2 bases to trimming and J lost 6 bases, with 10 bases between them. This CDR3 is CSVEPGGAEAFF. The CDR3, as DNA: TGCAGCGTTGAACCCGGCGGGGCTGAAGCTTTCTTT.

This clonotype was seen a few times. The chain carries TRBV6-1 and TRBJ1-5; D uncertain. V was pared by 5 bases and J by 9 bases, with 20 bases between. Looked up from germline, CDR1 is MNHNS and CDR2 is SASEGT. The CDR3 runs 15 residues. This CDR3 reads CASSYSDGVGRPQHF. Here the CDR3 DNA reads TGTGCCAGCAGTTACTCAGATGGGGTTGGTCGGCCCCAGCATTTT.

The rearrangement links TRBV14 to TRBJ2-5; TRBD1 matches at 7 bases. From germline, CDR1 is SGHDN and CDR2 FVKESK. This CDR3 contains 14 residues. The V segment lost 4 bases and the J segment 3 bases; nucleotides outside the gene matches: 5. The CDR3: CASSRAGTEETQYF. The CDR3 coding sequence is TGTGCCAGCAGCCGCGCCGGGACAGAAGAGACCCAGTACTTC.

The chain uses TRBV3-1 and TRBJ2-7; D is undetermined. The CDR3 loop spans 13 amino acids. Germline V CDR1 and CDR2: LGHDT, YNNKEL (reference sequence). V shed 3 bases and J shed 3 bases, with 9 bases lying between them. The chain's CDR3 is CASSQWTDYEQYF. CDR3 bases: TGTGCCAGCAGCCAGTGGACGGACTACGAGCAGTACTTC.

This clonotype came up many times. In DNA, the CDR3 is TGCGCCAGCAGCTTAGGGGGTATCACAGATACGCAGTATTTT. As protein: CASSLGGITDTQYF. The chain has TRBV5-1 and TRBJ2-3, with a tentative D call TRBD1 (6 bases). V was shortened by 2 bases and J by 2 bases, with 9 bases between the two germline ends. CDR3 length: 14 amino acids. Germline V gives CDR1 SGHRS, CDR2 YFSETQ.

The chain carries TRBV5-1 and TRBJ2-6, with D perhaps matching TRBD2 (6 bases). This CDR3 comprises 17 residues. Per germline, CDR1 SGHRS and CDR2 YFSETQ. The germline V and J ends were trimmed by 0 bases and 0 bases, with 10 bases remaining between them. The CDR3 sequence is CASSLAPGGSGANVLTF. For the CDR3, the DNA is TGCGCCAGCAGCTTGGCACCCGGGGGCTCTGGGGCCAACGTCCTGACTTTC. The complete variable domain, with remaining parts taken from reference TRBV5-1 and TRBJ2-6, reads KAGVTQTPRYLIKTRGQQVTLSCSPISGHRSVSWYQQTPGQGLQFLFEYFSETQRNKGNFPGRFSGRQFSNSRSEMNVSTLELGDSALYLCASSLAPGGSGANVLTFGAGSRLTVL.

In its sample, this clonotype was seen a few times. The rearrangement joins TRBV5-1 to TRBJ2-1, with TRBD2 matching 7 bases. The CDR3 is made up of 15 amino acids. The germline CDR1 and CDR2 sequences are SGHRS and YFSETQ. The V and J ends lost 0 bases and 9 bases, in that order; junction bases with no gene match: 9. CDR3 nucleotides: TGCGCCAGCAGCTTGGTCCGGGGGGATCAGAGTGAGCAGTTCTTC. Residues: CASSLVRGDQSEQFF. The complete variable domain, with remaining parts taken from reference TRBV5-1 and TRBJ2-1, reads KAGVTQTPRYLIKTRGQQVTLSCSPISGHRSVSWYQQTPGQGLQFLFEYFSETQRNKGNFPGRFSGRQFSNSRSEMNVSTLELGDSALYLCASSLVRGDQSEQFFGPGTRLTVL.

This clonotype was observed a single time. The CDR3 is CASSLERGEMGSPLHF. Here the CDR3 DNA reads TGTGCCAGCAGCTTGGAGCGGGGCGAGATGGGTTCACCCCTCCACTTT. V and J are TRBV5-5 and TRBJ1-6; D might be TRBD1 (5 bases). Trimming pared 0 bases from V and 9 bases from J, leaving 16 bases between. There are 16 residues in the CDR3. Germline V gives CDR1 SGHKS, CDR2 YYEKEE (reference sequence).

This chain connects TRBV12-3 or TRBV12-4 to TRBJ2-1; no reliable D call. The ends were cut back, 3 bases at V and 4 bases at J, with 13 bases in the middle. CDR3 length: 15 residues. The CDR3 reads CASSFPHSSYNEQFF. The CDR3 region has the DNA TGTGCCAGCAGTTTCCCCCATAGCTCATACAATGAGCAGTTCTTC.